This T cell receptor (beta chain) was retrieved from a study of cytomegalovirus exposure and HLA in healthy donors. Turning to the study itself: Most genotyped donors, over 70% of more than 300, had Caucasian-associated genetic ancestry. Study-level findings and limits: Testing in vitro showed a few CMV-associated chains specific for CMV antigens. Follow-up analysis later connected one missense variant in DCLRE1C with trimming of TCR beta V- and J-genes. Productive rates of about 87% or about 30% were seen for most TCR beta V segments in an earlier analysis.

13 Jbeta primers and 60 Vbeta primers were used for the PCR. TCRdb's copy holds only in-frame clones and misses some; the assay was immunoSEQ multiplex PCR. The repertoire includes some 150,000 clones, around three quarters of them detected once, and under 2% sits in the top ten. The germline V gene encodes CDR1 MNHEY and CDR2 SMNVEV (reference sequence). Deletions cut 2 bases from V and 1 base from J, with 11 bases between. This CDR3 comprises 15 residues. This clone was seen a few times. Its antigen is still unknown. The specimen sequenced was PBMCs. This receptor was identified in a woman aged 30 to 39 in good health and CMV-seronegative. This sequence joins TRBV27 and TRBJ1-1; TRBD1 is a possible D gene (5 bases). The CDR3 loop is CASSLQGLGNTEAFF. CDR3 in DNA: TGTGCCAGCAGTTTACAGGGTTTAGGGAACACTGAAGCTTTCTTT.